The T cell receptor beta chain under discussion was sequenced for a study of T cells in Graves' hyperthyroidism and ophthalmopathy. The study's findings and limits: Most thyroid clonotypes with frequency above 0.001 were detected in blood.

TCR beta CDR3 sequences were amplified from RNA transcripts. The TCR CDR3 first-round RT-PCR relied on the HTBI primer set. MiXCR was run by TCRdb on the multiplex PCR reads, yielding one entry per CDR3 protein. The table lists 500,000 to 650,000 distinct CDR3 sequences, roughly 15% of them singletons. In the ophthalmopathy cohort, Clinical Activity Score was at least 3, NOSPECS grade at least 4, and duration under 3 months. Diagnoses rested on clinical symptoms, serum thyroxine and TRAb, thyroid ultrasound and orbital computed tomography. The V gene lost 5 bases and the J gene lost 3 bases, with 20 bases spanning the gap. In germline, CDR1 is SEHNR, CDR2 FQNEAQ (reference sequence). The CDR3 is 17 amino acids. This clonotype has ten or more counts. Its matching antigen is unknown.

The TCR sequence derives from a woman aged 45-59 years with Graves' ophthalmopathy. Material for sequencing was blood. J is TRBJ2-4 and V is TRBV7-9, with D possibly being TRBD1 (5 bases). CDR3 sequence reads: CASSPLRGGSGKNIQYF. Here the CDR3 DNA reads TGTGCCAGCAGCCCCCTAAGGGGCGGTTCTGGCAAAAACATTCAGTACTTC.